Listed below are T cell receptor beta chains from one sample, sequenced in a study of blood T cell repertoires in COVID-19. The method was immunoSEQ multiplex PCR; TCRdb's version includes in-frame clones alone and lacks a portion of them. The sample carries about 190,000 clones, 84% recorded once. The source material was peripheral blood. Receptor source: a woman in her 70s with active or convalescent COVID-19. Each CDR3 is given with its conserved first and last residue. The order of the fields is D gene, J gene, V gene, clone size, CDR3 length, CDR3 DNA, CDR3 protein. The D gene is left open where the match is weak. Some rows mark clone size as missing; the rest say once, few, many or name a class of expanded clone.

>NA|TRBJ1-4|TRBV7-2|NA|16
TGTGCCAGCAGCCCCAGGGTTCTCGGGGAGGGAGAAAAACTGTTTTTT
CASSPRVLGEGEKLFF
>TRBD2|TRBJ2-5|TRBV15|NA|18
TGTGCCACCAGCAGACTTATGACCGGACTAGCGGGCCAGGAGACCCAGTACTTC
CATSRLMTGLAGQETQYF
>NA|TRBJ2-1|TRBV15|NA|14
TGTGCCACCAGCCCAAGGTCCCAGAACCGACTGCAGTTCTTC
CATSPRSQNRLQFF
>TRBD1|TRBJ1-2|TRBV5-5|NA|16
TGTGCCAGCAGCTTAAAAACAGGGGGCAGCGGCTATGGCTACACCTTC
CASSLKTGGSGYGYTF
>TRBD2|TRBJ2-1|TRBV7-3|NA|15
TGTGCCAGCAGCATGATAGCGGGAGCGGGTAATGAGCAGTTCTTC
CASSMIAGAGNEQFF
>TRBD1|TRBJ2-7|TRBV6-6|NA|14
TGTGCCAGCAGACCGGGACAGGGGCTCTACGAGCAGTACTTC
CASRPGQGLYEQYF
>TRBD1|TRBJ2-4|TRBV3-1/TRBV3-2|NA|20
TGTGCCAGCAGCCAAGAAGACAGGGGGCGATGGTCGGGGCACAAAAACATTCAGTACTTC
CASSQEDRGRWSGHKNIQYF
>NA|TRBJ2-3|TRBV28|NA|15
TGTGCCAGCAGTTTCTTGGAGGGACTGACAGATACGCAGTATTTT
CASSFLEGLTDTQYF
>TRBD1|TRBJ2-5|TRBV5-5|NA|15
TGTGCCAGCAGCTTGGGGCCCAGACAGGGGGAGACCCAGTACTTC
CASSLGPRQGETQYF
>TRBD2|TRBJ2-3|TRBV24-1|NA|20
TGTGCCACCAGTATACCTGGCGCGGGTCTTAGAGGGAGGGCGGGAGATACGCAGTATTTT
CATSIPGAGLRGRAGDTQYF
>TRBD2|TRBJ2-3|TRBV24-1|NA|19
TGTGCCACCAGTGAGTCCGGGACTAGCGGGAGGGCGAGCACAGATACGCAGTATTTT
CATSESGTSGRASTDTQYF
>NA|TRBJ2-5|TRBV6-5|NA|13
TGTGCCAGCAGCCGGACTCGGCGGGAGACCCAGTACTTC
CASSRTRRETQYF
>NA|TRBJ2-2|TRBV6-6|NA|15
TGTGCCAGCAGTTCCTCGGCCCCGGGAGCCGGGGAGCTGTTTTTT
CASSSSAPGAGELFF
>TRBD2|TRBJ2-3|TRBV5-4|NA|16
TGTGCCAGCAGCTTGGTTGGCGGGAGCGGAACAGATACGCAGTATTTT
CASSLVGGSGTDTQYF
>TRBD1|TRBJ1-4|TRBV28|NA|16
TGTGCCAGCTGTTATTTAACAGGGGTAGGGGATGAAAAACTGTTTTTT
CASCYLTGVGDEKLFF
>NA|TRBJ2-2|TRBV3-1/TRBV3-2|NA|15
TGTGCCAGCAGCCAACCGGGACTTAACACCGGGGAGCTGTTTTTT
CASSQPGLNTGELFF
>TRBD1|TRBJ1-1|TRBV7-9|few|12
TGTGCCAGCAGCGACGGGACAGCTGAAGCTTTCTTT
CASSDGTAEAFF
>TRBD1|TRBJ2-2|TRBV5-1|NA|14
TGCGCCAGCAGCGGACAGGGTGATGTCGGGGAGCTGTTTTTT
CASSGQGDVGELFF
>TRBD2|TRBJ2-2|TRBV2|NA|15
TGTGCCAGCAGGCGGCTAGCGGATTACACCGGGGAGCTGTTTTTT
CASRRLADYTGELFF
>TRBD2|TRBJ2-1|TRBV7-9|NA|17
TGTGCCAGCAGCTTAGGGGCCACGGCGGGAGATTTCAATGAGCAGTTCTTC
CASSLGATAGDFNEQFF
>NA|TRBJ1-1|TRBV18|NA|13
TGTGCCAGCTCACGTCCGGGAGGGAATGAAGCTTTCTTT
CASSRPGGNEAFF
>TRBD1|TRBJ2-5|TRBV5-4|NA|16
TGTGCCAGCAGCTTAAGCCACCGACAGGGACAAGAGACCCAGTACTTC
CASSLSHRQGQETQYF
>NA|TRBJ2-7|TRBV5-1|NA|14
TGCGCCAGCAAGCAAGAGGGGGATCCCTACGAGCAGTACTTC
CASKQEGDPYEQYF
>NA|TRBJ2-1|TRBV2|NA|17
TGTGCCAGCAGTGGAGCCGGGGAGTTTAGAGCCTACAATGAGCAGTTCTTC
CASSGAGEFRAYNEQFF
>NA|TRBJ1-2|TRBV5-4|NA|14
TGTGCCAGCAGCATCACAGGGTTAAGCCGGGGCTACACCTTC
CASSITGLSRGYTF
>NA|TRBJ2-7|TRBV6-5|NA|12
TGTGCCAGCACTAGAGAAGGCTACGAGCAGTACTTC
CASTREGYEQYF
>TRBD2|TRBJ2-3|TRBV27|once|17
TGTGCCAGCAGTGCCCAAGGGACTACCGCGCACACAGATACGCAGTATTTT
CASSAQGTTAHTDTQYF
>NA|TRBJ2-7|TRBV5-1|NA|13
TGCGCCAGCAGCACGCTCGGGGGCTACGAGCAGTACTTC
CASSTLGGYEQYF
>TRBD2|TRBJ2-5|TRBV4-1|NA|17
TGCGCCAGCAGCCAAGAAAGGGACGGCGGGAGGAGAGAGACCCAGTACTTC
CASSQERDGGRRETQYF
>NA|TRBJ1-6|TRBV3-1/TRBV3-2|NA|19
TGTGCCAGCAGCCCGGACAGTTCTTCCCTTCTATCCTATAATTCACCCCTCCACTTT
CASSPDSSSLLSYNSPLHF
>TRBD2|TRBJ2-1|TRBV6-6|NA|16
TGTGCCAGCAGGCCCCCCGGACTAGCGGGATACAATGAGCAGTTCTTC
CASRPPGLAGYNEQFF
>TRBD1|TRBJ1-1|TRBV5-1|NA|15
TGCGCCAGCAGCCAAGGGACAGGGTTGAACACTGAAGCTTTCTTT
CASSQGTGLNTEAFF
>NA|TRBJ2-3|TRBV27|NA|16
TGTGCCAGCAGCGAAGTTGAACTGCGAAGCACAGATACGCAGTATTTT
CASSEVELRSTDTQYF
>TRBD1|TRBJ2-7|TRBV2|NA|15
TGTGCCAGCAGTGTGGACAGGGGGCGCTCCTACGAGCAGTACTTC
CASSVDRGRSYEQYF
>TRBD1|TRBJ1-6|TRBV11-2|few|17
TGTGCCAGCAGCCCAGGACCACCACAGGGGGGATTTTCACCCCTCCACTTT
CASSPGPPQGGFSPLHF
>NA|TRBJ2-1|TRBV6-6|once|15
TGTGCCAGCAGGCCCGGGAAGAGCTCCTACAATGAGCAGTTCTTC
CASRPGKSSYNEQFF
>NA|TRBJ2-3|TRBV6-4|NA|16
TGTGCCAGCAGTGACTCGGGCTCATGGTCCACAGATACGCAGTATTTT
CASSDSGSWSTDTQYF